This T cell receptor (beta chain) originates from a study of T-cell memory formation after mild COVID-19 (dated by TCRdb to the early 2020s). Describing the broader study: TCR sequence clusters from the two donors were largely donor specific. The cohort was made up of two young adult volunteers, one female and one male, who were previously healthy. T-cell clones expanding and contracting after mild COVID-19 in two donors were tracked by longitudinal TCRalpha and TCRbeta repertoire sequencing. Beyond this particular receptor, the publication reports: The study covered only a couple of mild cases, and larger cohorts including severe cases with pre-infection samples were considered necessary. Contracting CD4+ clones were found mainly in CM and EM memory subsets, while CD8+ clones were enriched in EMRA. Clones that contracted from day 15 to 85 showed balanced CD4/CD8 phenotypes, whereas a second wave of clones that expanded from day 15 to 37 leaned towards CD4+. The second-wave clones that peaked on day 37 were not confirmed to be SARS-CoV-2 specific. Some responding clones were detected in pre-infection memory, suggesting pre-existing cross-reactive memory T cells joined the SARS-CoV-2 response.

Sequenced using an Illumina NovaSeq 6000. TCRalpha and TCRbeta cDNA libraries were constructed by 5'RACE with constant-segment primers, with sample barcodes and unique molecular identifiers being introduced. Trizol reagent was used to extract RNA from every sample. Libraries were amplified in two PCR steps, with a second sample barcode and Illumina TruSeq adapters added in the second step. The libraries were sequenced on an Illumina NovaSeq using 2 x 150 bp paired-end reads. Regarding the original processing steps: With migec v1.2.7, reads were demultiplexed and then collapsed into UMI-guided consensus sequences. Using mixcr v2.1.11, UMI consensuses were aligned to TRA and TRB V and J templates and then assembled into clonotypes. A clonotype was counted as expanded or contracted only if both edgeR and NoisET called the change significant, with noise models trained on biological replicates. edgeR calls used a false discovery rate-adjusted p below 0.01 and a log2 fold-change threshold of 1. As an exploratory analysis of dynamics, max-normalized trajectories of the 1000 most abundant clonotypes were examined by PCA with hierarchical clustering. The CD4 or CD8 phenotype of responding clones was assigned using the separately sequenced CD4+ and CD8+ repertoires. TCRdb reworked the public reads: Q25 trimming with fastp, MiXCR clone assembly, productive beta chains retained. Under each unique CDR3 protein, matching rows form one entry showing the most common genes and DNA. The V and J calls reflect TCRdb's pipeline rather than the authors' work. In all, the sample holds 140,000 to 150,000 distinct CDR3 sequences, and approximately 26% of those were seen once. Roughly 25% of the sample is held by the ten biggest clonotypes.

Ficoll-Paque density gradient centrifugation was used to isolate PBMCs. Of note for this clonotype: It lacks a known antigen. Base qualities are not at hand, and no much larger clone is one base apart.

The germline V gene specifies SQVTM as CDR1 and ANQGSEA as CDR2. The CDR3 sequence holds 17 residues, the cysteine and phenylalanine included. Here the CDR3 DNA is all that survives: 51 bases in frame from base 1. Trimming removed 3 bases from V and 2 bases from J; the gene matches leave 15 bases unexplained. This sequence was found in an adult woman who had mild COVID-19 (a few samples of this study predate the infection). The sample titles of this study are shuffled in the database, so cell type and time point are left out; the donor was told from shared clones. Sample: PBMCs or a T cell subset sorted from them (not recorded which). This chain joins TRBV29-1 to TRBJ2-7; TRBD1 agrees with 8 junctional bases. The DNA sequence is as follows: TGCAGCGTTGATTTGCCAGGGGGCCTAGGAGGGGCCTACGAGCAGTACTTC. Its amino acids are CSVDLPGGLGGAYEQYF.